The clone carrying this TCR beta chain was detected once. The antigen is undetermined. The sample comes from a study of blood T cells in healthy people across ages. General study findings and limits: Among long-lived donors, naive CD4+ cells were more numerous and diversity higher than in aged donors.

Each sample used at least 7 million PBMCs. V shed 0 bases, J shed 7 bases, and the junction held 4 bases outside the gene matches. This CDR3 is 15 amino acids long. Germline CDR1 is SGDLS and CDR2 is YYNGEE. Combining a sample-barcoded 5' primer with a J-beta primer mix, a second PCR ran for 7 to 11 cycles. In TCRdb, the 5' RACE reads were re-called with MiXCR into one record per CDR3 protein. The sample includes 1.5 million to 2 million distinct CDR3 sequences, around 50% of them seen just once. The TCR comes from a woman aged 40 to 50 in good health. Sample: blood. This chain uses TRBV9 with TRBJ1-6; TRBD1 matches at 7 bases. CDR3 DNA sequence: TGTGCCAGCAGCGTAGGCGGGACAGCAAATTCACCCCTCCACTTT. It specifies CASSVGGTANSPLHF.